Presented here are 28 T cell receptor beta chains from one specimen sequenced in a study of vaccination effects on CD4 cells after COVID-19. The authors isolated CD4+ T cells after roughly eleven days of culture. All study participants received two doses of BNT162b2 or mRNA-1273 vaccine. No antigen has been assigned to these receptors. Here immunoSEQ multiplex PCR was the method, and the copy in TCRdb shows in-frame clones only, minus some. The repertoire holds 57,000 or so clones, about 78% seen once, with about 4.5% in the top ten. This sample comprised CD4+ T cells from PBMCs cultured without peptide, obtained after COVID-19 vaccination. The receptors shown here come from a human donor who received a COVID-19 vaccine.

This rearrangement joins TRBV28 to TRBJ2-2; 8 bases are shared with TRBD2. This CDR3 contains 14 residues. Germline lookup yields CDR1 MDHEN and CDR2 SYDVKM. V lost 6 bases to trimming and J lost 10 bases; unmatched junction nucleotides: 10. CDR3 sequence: CASRSSREGVELFF. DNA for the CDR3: TGTGCCAGCAGAAGTTCACGGGAGGGGGTGGAGCTGTTTTTT.

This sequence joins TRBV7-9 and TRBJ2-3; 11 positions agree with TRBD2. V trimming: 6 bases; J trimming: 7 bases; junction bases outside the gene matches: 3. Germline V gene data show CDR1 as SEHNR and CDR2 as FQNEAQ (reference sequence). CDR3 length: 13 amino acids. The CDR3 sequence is CASRRTSGYTQYF. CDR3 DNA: TGTGCCAGCAGACGGACTAGCGGGTATACGCAGTATTTT.

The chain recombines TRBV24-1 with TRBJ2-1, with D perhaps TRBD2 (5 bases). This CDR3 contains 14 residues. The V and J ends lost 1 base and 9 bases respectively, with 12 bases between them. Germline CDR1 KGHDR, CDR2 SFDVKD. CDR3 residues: CATSDLPPSTEQFF. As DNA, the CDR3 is TGTGCCACCAGTGATTTACCCCCTAGCACTGAGCAGTTCTTC.

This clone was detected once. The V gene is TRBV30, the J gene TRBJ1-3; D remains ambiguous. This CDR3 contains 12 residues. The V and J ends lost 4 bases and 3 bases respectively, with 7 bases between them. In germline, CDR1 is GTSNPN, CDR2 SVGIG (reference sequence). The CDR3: CAWTVGGNTIYF. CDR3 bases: TGTGCCTGGACGGTGGGTGGAAACACCATATATTTT.

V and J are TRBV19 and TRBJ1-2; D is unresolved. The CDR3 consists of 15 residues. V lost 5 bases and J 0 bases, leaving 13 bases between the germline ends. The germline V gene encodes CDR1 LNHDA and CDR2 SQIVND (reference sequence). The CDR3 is CASSAEVPTNYGYTF. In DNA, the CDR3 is TGTGCCAGTAGTGCAGAAGTACCGACTAACTATGGCTACACCTTC.

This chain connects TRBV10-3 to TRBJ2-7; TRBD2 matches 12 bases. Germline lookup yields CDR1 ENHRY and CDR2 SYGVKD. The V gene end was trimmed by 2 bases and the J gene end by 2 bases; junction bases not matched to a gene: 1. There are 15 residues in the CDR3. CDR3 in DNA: TGTGCCATCAGTGAGAGGACTAGCGGGGCCTACGAGCAGTACTTC. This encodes CAISERTSGAYEQYF.

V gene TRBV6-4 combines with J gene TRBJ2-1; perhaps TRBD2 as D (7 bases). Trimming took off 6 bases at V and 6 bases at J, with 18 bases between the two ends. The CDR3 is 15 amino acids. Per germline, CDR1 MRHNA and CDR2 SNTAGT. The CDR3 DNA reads TGTGCCAGCAGCACGGGAGGAGGGGGACTCAATGAGCAGTTCTTC. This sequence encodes CASSTGGGGLNEQFF.

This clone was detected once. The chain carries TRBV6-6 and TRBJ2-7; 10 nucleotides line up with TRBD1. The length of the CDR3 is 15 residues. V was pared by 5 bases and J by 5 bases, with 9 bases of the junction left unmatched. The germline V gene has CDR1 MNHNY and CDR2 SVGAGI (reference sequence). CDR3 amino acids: CASSPLTGGYNEQYF. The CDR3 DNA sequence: TGTGCCAGCAGTCCCCTGACAGGGGGCTACAACGAGCAGTACTTC.

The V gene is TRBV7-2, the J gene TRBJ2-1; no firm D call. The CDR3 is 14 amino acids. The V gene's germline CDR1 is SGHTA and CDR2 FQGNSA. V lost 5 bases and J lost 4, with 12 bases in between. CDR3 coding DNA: TGTGCCAGCAGCGTGAACAGTGCGTACAATGAGCAGTTCTTC. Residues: CASSVNSAYNEQFF.

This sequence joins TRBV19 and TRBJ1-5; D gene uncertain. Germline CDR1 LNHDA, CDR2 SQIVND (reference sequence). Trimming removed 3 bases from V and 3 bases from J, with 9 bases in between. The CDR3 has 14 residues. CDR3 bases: TGTGCCAGTAGTATCGGTCGAATCAATCAGCCCCAGCATTTT. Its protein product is CASSIGRINQPQHF.

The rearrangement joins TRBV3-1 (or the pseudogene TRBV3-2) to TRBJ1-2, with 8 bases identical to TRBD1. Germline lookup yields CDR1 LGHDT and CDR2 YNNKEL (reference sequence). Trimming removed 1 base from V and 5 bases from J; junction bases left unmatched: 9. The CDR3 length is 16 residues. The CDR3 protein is CASSQVRSTGGYGYTF. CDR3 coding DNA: TGTGCCAGCAGCCAAGTAAGGTCCACAGGGGGATATGGCTACACCTTC.

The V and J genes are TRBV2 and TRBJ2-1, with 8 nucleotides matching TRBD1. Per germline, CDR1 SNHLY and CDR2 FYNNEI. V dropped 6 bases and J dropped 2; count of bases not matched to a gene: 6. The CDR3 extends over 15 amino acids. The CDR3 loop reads CASRQDRVAYNEQFF. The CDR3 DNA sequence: TGTGCCAGCAGGCAGGACAGGGTAGCCTACAATGAGCAGTTCTTC.

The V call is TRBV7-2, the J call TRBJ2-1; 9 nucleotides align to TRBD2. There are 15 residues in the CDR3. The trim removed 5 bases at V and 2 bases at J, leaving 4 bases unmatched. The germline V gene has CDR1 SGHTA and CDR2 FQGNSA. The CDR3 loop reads CASSLQRGAYNEQFF. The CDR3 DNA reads TGTGCCAGCAGCCTCCAGCGGGGGGCCTACAATGAGCAGTTCTTC.

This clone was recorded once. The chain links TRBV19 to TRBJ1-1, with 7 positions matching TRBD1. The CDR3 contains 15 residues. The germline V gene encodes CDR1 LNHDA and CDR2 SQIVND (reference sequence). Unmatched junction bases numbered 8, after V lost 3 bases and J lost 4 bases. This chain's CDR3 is CASSIYQGVSTEAFF. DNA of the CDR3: TGTGCCAGTAGTATCTACCAGGGGGTCAGCACTGAAGCTTTCTTT.

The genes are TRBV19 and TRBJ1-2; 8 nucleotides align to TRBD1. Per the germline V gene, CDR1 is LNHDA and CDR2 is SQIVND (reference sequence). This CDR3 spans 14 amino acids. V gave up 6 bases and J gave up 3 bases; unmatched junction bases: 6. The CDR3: CASRRDRTDYGYTF. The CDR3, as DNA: TGTGCCAGTAGGAGGGACAGGACAGACTATGGCTACACCTTC.

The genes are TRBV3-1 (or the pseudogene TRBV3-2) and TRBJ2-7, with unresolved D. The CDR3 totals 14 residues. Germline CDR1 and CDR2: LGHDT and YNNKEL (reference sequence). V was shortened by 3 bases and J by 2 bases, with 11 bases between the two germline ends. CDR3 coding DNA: TGTGCCAGCAGCCACAATAGCCGCACCTACGAGCAGTACTTC. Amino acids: CASSHNSRTYEQYF.

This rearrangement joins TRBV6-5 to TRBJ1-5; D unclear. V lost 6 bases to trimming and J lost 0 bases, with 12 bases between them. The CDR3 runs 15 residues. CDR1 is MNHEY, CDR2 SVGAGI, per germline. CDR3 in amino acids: CASRHTPNSNQPQHF. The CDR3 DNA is TGTGCCAGCAGACACACACCCAATAGCAATCAGCCCCAGCATTTT.

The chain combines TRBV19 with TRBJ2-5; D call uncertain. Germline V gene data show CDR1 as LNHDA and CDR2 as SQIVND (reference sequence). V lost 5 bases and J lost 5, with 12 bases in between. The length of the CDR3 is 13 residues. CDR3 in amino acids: CASSPYSGETQYF. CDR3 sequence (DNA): TGTGCCAGTAGTCCTTACTCCGGGGAGACCCAGTACTTC.

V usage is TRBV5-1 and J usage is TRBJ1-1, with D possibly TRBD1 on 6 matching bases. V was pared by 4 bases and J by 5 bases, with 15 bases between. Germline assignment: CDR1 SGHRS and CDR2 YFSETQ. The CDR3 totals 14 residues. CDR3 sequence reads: CASSPLTGGTEAFF. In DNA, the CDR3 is TGCGCCAGCAGCCCCTTGACAGGAGGGACTGAAGCTTTCTTT.

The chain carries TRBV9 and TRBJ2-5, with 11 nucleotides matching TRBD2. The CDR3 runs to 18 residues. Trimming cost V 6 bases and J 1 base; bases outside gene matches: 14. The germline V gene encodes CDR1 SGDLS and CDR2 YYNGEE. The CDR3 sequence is CASTPGVAGGPLQETQYF. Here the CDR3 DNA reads TGTGCCAGCACCCCCGGGGTAGCGGGGGGGCCCCTCCAAGAGACCCAGTACTTC.

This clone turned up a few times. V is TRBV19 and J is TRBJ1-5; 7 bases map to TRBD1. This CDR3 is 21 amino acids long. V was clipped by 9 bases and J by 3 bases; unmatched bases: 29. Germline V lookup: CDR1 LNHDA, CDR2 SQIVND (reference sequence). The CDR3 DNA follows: TGTGCCAGCAAAACCTCCAGGGGGGAAGTGGTGAACACCGACTTCAATCAGCCCCAGCATTTT. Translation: CASKTSRGEVVNTDFNQPQHF.

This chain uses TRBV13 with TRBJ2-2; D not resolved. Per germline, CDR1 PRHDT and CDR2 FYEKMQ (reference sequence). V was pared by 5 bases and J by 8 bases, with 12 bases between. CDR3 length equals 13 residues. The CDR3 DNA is TGTGCCAGCAGCCCCCGGGCGGCGGGGGAGCTGTTTTTT. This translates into CASSPRAAGELFF.

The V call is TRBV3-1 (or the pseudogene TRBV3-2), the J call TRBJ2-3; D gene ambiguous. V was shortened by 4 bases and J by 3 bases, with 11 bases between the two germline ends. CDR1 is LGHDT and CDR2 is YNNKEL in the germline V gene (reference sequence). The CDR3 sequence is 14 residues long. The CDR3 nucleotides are TGTGCCAGCAGCCCCTCCGGGTTAACAGATACGCAGTATTTT. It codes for CASSPSGLTDTQYF.

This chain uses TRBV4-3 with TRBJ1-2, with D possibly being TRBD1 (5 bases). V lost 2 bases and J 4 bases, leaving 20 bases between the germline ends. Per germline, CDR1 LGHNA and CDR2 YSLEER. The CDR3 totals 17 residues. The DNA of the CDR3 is TGCGCCAGCAGCCAATTCTCGGGGGTCCCCGATTCCTATGGCTACACCTTC. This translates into CASSQFSGVPDSYGYTF.

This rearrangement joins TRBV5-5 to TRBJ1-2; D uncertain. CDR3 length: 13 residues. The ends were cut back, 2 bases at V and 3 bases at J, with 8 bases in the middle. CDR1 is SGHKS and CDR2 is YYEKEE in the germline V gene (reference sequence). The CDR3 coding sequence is TGTGCCAGCAGCTTCGGGCGACACTATGGCTACACCTTC. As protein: CASSFGRHYGYTF. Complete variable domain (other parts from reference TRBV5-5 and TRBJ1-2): DAGVTQSPTHLIKTRGQQVTLRCSPISGHKSVSWYQQVLGQGPQFIFQYYEKEERGRGNFPDRFSARQFPNYSSELNVNALLLGDSALYLCASSFGRHYGYTFGSGTRLTVV.

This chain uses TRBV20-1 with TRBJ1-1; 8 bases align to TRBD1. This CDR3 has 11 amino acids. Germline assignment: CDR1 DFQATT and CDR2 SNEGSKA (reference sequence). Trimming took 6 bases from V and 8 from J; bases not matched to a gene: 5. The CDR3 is CSAQDRVEAFF. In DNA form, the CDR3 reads TGCAGTGCACAGGACAGGGTCGAAGCTTTCTTT.

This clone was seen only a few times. CDR3 amino acids: CASSERTAYGYTF. CDR3 DNA sequence: TGTGCCAGCAGTGAACGGACTGCCTATGGCTACACCTTC. This sequence joins TRBV6-1 and TRBJ1-2, with unresolved D. The CDR3 contains 13 residues. Germline assignment: CDR1 MNHNS and CDR2 SASEGT. V was cut by 2 bases and J by 4 bases, with 8 bases left in between.

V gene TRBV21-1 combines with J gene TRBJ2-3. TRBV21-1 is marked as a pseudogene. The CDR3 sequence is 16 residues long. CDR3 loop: CASSKEGSLSTDTQYF. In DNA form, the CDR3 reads TGTGCCAGCAGCAAAGAGGGCAGCTTAAGCACAGATACGCAGTATTTT.